The clone carrying this T cell receptor beta chain was recorded a few times. Its antigen remains unidentified. This entry comes from a study of T-cell memory formation after mild COVID-19. Whole-study context: Clusters of TCRs were largely donor specific.

Study-wide results and limits: Clones that shrank (day 15 to 85) were balanced CD4/CD8, whereas later expanders leaned CD4+.

In germline, CDR1 is SQVTM, CDR2 ANQGSEA. The CDR3 runs to 15 residues. The J segment lost 6 bases and the V segment lost 4 bases, leaving 13 bases of the junction unmatched. 5'RACE primed at constant segments yielded TCR alpha and TCR beta cDNA libraries bearing sample barcodes and UMIs. Each CDR3 protein gets one entry after TCRdb re-called the 5' RACE reads with MiXCR. Seen here are under 400,000 distinct CDR3 sequences, around 21% observed once, and the top ten hold approximately 12%. The sequenced sample was PBMCs or a T cell subset sorted from them (not recorded which). The receptor's source is an adult woman who had mild COVID-19 (a few samples of this study predate the infection). Cell type and time point are not known. The chain joins TRBV29-1 to TRBJ1-1, with TRBD1 identical over 8 bases. The CDR3 bases are TGCAGCGTTGGGGATTACAGGGGGACGATCGCTGAAGCTTTCTTT. Encoded protein: CSVGDYRGTIAEAFF.